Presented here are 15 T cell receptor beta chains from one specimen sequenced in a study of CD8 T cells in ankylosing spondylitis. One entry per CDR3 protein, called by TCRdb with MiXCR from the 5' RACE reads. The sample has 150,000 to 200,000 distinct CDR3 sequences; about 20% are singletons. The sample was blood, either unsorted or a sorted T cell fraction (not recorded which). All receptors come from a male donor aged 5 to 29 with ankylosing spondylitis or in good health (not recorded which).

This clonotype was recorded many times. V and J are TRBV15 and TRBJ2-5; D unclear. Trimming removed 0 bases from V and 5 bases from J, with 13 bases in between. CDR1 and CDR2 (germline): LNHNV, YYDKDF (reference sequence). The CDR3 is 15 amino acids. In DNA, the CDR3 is TGTGCCACCAGCAGAGATCCCTCCGAAGGGGAGACCCAGTACTTC. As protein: CATSRDPSEGETQYF.

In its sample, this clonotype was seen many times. DNA of the CDR3: TGCAGTGCTAGAGATTGGACGGCTGAGAGACTAGCGGGAGGGCCGGGAGATACGCAGTATTTT. Translating gives CSARDWTAERLAGGPGDTQYF. The chain has TRBV20-1 and TRBJ2-3, with 14 bases matching TRBD2. The CDR3 contains 21 residues. Germline CDR1 and CDR2: DFQATT and SNEGSKA (reference sequence). V gave up 0 bases and J gave up 5 bases; unmatched junction bases: 19.

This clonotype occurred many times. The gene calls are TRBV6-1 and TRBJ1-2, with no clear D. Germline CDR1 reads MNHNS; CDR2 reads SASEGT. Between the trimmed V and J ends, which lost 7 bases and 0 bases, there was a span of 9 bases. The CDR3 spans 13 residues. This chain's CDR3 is CASTRPPNYGYTF. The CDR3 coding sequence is TGTGCCAGCACCAGGCCTCCTAACTATGGCTACACCTTC.

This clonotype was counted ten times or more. CDR3 residues: CATVSNRGSGANVLTF. As DNA, the CDR3 is TGTGCCACCGTAAGCAATCGAGGGTCTGGGGCCAACGTCCTGACTTTC. The J gene is TRBJ2-6, the V gene TRBV7-8; possible D gene TRBD2, 5 bases. CDR3 length equals 16 residues. V was pared by 10 bases and J by 1 base, with 17 bases between. The germline V gene has CDR1 SGHVS and CDR2 FQNEAQ.

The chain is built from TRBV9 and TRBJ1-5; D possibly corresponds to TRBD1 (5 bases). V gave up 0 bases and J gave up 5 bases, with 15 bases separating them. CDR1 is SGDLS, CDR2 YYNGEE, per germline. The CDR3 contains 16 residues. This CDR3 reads CASSVGGQGKDQPQHF. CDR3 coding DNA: TGTGCCAGCAGCGTAGGTGGGCAGGGAAAGGATCAGCCCCAGCATTTT.

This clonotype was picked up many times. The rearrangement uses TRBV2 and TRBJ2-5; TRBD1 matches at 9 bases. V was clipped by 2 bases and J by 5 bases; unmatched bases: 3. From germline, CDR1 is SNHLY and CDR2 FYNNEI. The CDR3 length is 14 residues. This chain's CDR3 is CASSETDRGETQYF. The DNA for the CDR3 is TGTGCCAGCAGTGAAACCGACAGGGGGGAGACCCAGTACTTC.

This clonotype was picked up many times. CDR3 nucleotides: TGTGCCAGCAGCCGGACTAGCGGACGGACCTACAATGAGCAGTTCTTC. Protein product: CASSRTSGRTYNEQFF. V gene TRBV12-3 or TRBV12-4 combines with J gene TRBJ2-1; 10 bases are a match to TRBD2. This CDR3 spans 16 amino acids. V lost 6 bases and J lost 2; bases outside the gene matches: 7.

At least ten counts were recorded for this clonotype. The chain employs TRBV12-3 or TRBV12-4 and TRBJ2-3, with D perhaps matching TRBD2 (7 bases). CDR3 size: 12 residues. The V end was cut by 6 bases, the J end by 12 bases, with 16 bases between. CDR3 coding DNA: TGTGCCAGCAGCCCGGAAGGGGGGGTACAGTATTTT. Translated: CASSPEGGVQYF.

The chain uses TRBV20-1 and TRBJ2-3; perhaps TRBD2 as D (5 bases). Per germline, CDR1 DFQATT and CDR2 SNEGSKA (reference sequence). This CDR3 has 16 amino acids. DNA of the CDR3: TGCGGTTCTAGAGATCCGGGAATTTGGGGTACAGATACGCAGTATTTT. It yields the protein CGSRDPGIWGTDTQYF.

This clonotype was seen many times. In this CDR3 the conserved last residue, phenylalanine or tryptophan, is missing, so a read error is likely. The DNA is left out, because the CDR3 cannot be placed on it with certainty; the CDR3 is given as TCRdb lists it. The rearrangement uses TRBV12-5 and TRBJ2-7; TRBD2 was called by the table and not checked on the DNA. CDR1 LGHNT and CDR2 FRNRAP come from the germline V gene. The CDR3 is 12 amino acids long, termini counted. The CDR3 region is CASGYDRAIPSR.

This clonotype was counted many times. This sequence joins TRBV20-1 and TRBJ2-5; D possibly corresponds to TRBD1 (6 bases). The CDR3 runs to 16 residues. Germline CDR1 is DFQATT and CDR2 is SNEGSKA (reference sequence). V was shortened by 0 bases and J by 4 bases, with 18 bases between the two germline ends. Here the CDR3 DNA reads TGCAGTGCTAGAGATGGCCTCAGGGGTTCGGGAGAGACCCAGTACTTC. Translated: CSARDGLRGSGETQYF.

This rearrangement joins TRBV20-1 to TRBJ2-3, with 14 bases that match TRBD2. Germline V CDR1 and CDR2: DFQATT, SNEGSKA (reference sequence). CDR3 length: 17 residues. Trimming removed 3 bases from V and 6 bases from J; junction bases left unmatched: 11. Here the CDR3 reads CSASKPGLAGVGDTQYF. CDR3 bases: TGCAGTGCTAGTAAACCGGGACTAGCGGGAGTTGGTGATACGCAGTATTTT.

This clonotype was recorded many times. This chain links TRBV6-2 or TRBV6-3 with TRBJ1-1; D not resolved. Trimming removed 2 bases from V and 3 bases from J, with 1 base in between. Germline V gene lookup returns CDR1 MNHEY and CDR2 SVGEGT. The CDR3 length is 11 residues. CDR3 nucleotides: TGTGCCAGCAGTTACCACACTGAAGCTTTCTTT. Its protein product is CASSYHTEAFF.

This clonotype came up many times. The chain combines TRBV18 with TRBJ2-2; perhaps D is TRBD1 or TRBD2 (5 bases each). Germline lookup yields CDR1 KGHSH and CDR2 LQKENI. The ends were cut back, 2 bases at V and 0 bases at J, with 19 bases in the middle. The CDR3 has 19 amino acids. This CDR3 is CASSPAGPGRYANTGELFF. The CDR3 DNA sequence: TGTGCCAGCTCACCAGCTGGCCCGGGACGGTATGCGAACACCGGGGAGCTGTTTTTT. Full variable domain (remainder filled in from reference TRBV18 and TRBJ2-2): NAGVMQNPRHLVRRRGQEARLRCSPMKGHSHVYWYRQLPEEGLKFMVYLQKENIIDESGMPKERFSAEFPKEGPSILRIQQVVRGDSAAYFCASSPAGPGRYANTGELFFGEGSRLTVL.

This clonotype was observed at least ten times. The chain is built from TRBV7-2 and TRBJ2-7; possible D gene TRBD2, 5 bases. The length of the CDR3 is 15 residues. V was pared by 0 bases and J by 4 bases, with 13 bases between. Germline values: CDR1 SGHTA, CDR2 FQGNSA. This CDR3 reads CASSLAARRGYEQYF. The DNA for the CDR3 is TGTGCCAGCAGCTTAGCTGCGAGGAGAGGGTACGAGCAGTACTTC.